This note documents a single TCR beta chain sequence. Its antigen remains unidentified. As handled by the study authors: It was from CDR3 differences across clinicopathological groups that a distant-metastasis classifier for papillary thyroid cancer was built. With MiXCR, TCRdb reprocessed the PCR reads. What appears here as the V and J calls and clone size reflects TCRdb's work, not the paper's. The repertoire includes about 4,000 clones, roughly 22% of them detected once, and 8.2% sits in the top ten. This sample is drawn from a study of metastatic and nonmetastatic thyroid tumors. At the level of the study: From malignant and benign thyroid patients, repertoires in blood and in tumor or nodule tissue were compared.

Treatment of any kind had been given to no patient before thyroid surgery. The germline V gene has CDR1 SGDLS and CDR2 YYNGEE. With 4 bases removed from V and 2 bases from J, the gap between germline ends came to 15 bases. The CDR3 totals 15 residues. Whole-study findings and limits: The study reportedly found significantly higher TCR beta diversity in malignant thyroid tumors than benign nodules, in blood and tumor.

Sequenced input: tumor tissue. The origin of this receptor is a female donor with papillary thyroid cancer or a benign thyroid nodule (not recorded which). Some clones in this sample may be carry-over from other donors' samples. V usage is TRBV9 and J usage is TRBJ1-2; possible D gene TRBD1, 6 bases. CDR3 DNA sequence: TGTGCCAGCAGCCCTCGACAGGAAACAAACTATGGCTACACCTTC. It translates to CASSPRQETNYGYTF.